Listed below are T cell receptor beta chains from one sample, sequenced in a study of response to subunit inactivated influenza vaccine. A single record per CDR3 protein comes from TCRdb applying MiXCR to the RT-PCR reads. The sample has under 500,000 distinct CDR3 sequences; approximately 10% are singletons. Sequencing used PBMCs from blood, obtained roughly 48 days after vaccination. Receptors were obtained from a man over 45 who received an inactivated influenza vaccine. CDR3s include the opening cysteine and the closing phenylalanine or tryptophan. A D gene is named only where the DNA matches it firmly. Expanded clones are given a class, and other clones once, few, many or no size at all.

j_call: TRBJ2-7; d_call: TRBD2; v_call: TRBV28; clone_size: .; cdr3_aa: CASSMSLSGASSYEQYF; cdr3_nt: TGTGCCAGCAGTATGTCCCTTAGCGGGGCAAGCTCCTACGAGCAGTACTTC
j_call: TRBJ2-7; d_call: .; v_call: TRBV24-1; clone_size: .; cdr3_aa: CATSDSQGAYEQYF; cdr3_nt: TGTGCCACCAGTGATTCCCAGGGAGCATACGAGCAGTACTTC
j_call: TRBJ1-1; d_call: .; v_call: TRBV11-2; clone_size: .; cdr3_aa: CASSWIGQEAFF; cdr3_nt: TGTGCCAGCAGCTGGATCGGACAGGAAGCTTTCTTT
j_call: TRBJ2-7; d_call: .; v_call: TRBV11-2; clone_size: few; cdr3_aa: CASSLVFSYEQYF; cdr3_nt: TGTGCCAGCAGCTTAGTCTTCTCCTACGAGCAGTACTTC
j_call: TRBJ1-3; d_call: TRBD1; v_call: TRBV4-2; clone_size: .; cdr3_aa: CASSEGQAKGNTIYF; cdr3_nt: TGTGCCAGCAGCGAAGGACAGGCTAAAGGAAACACCATATATTTT
j_call: TRBJ1-1; d_call: .; v_call: TRBV12-3/TRBV12-4; clone_size: few; cdr3_aa: CASRPTLGAMNTEAFF; cdr3_nt: TGTGCCAGCAGACCGACCCTGGGGGCTATGAACACTGAAGCTTTCTTT
j_call: TRBJ2-2; d_call: .; v_call: TRBV29-1; clone_size: many; cdr3_aa: CSVERLASSRELFF; cdr3_nt: TGCAGCGTTGAAAGGCTAGCGTCTAGCAGGGAGCTGTTTTTT
j_call: TRBJ2-1; d_call: .; v_call: TRBV2; clone_size: .; cdr3_aa: CASKPSGRSPSYNEQFF; cdr3_nt: TGTGCCAGCAAACCCAGCGGTCGTAGTCCTTCTTACAATGAGCAGTTCTTC
j_call: TRBJ2-1; d_call: TRBD2; v_call: TRBV29-1; clone_size: few; cdr3_aa: CSVDRLPGLEGNEQFF; cdr3_nt: TGCAGCGTTGACCGCCTACCGGGACTAGAAGGCAATGAGCAGTTCTTC
j_call: TRBJ1-6; d_call: TRBD1; v_call: TRBV3-1; clone_size: many; cdr3_aa: CASSHWTGGDSPLHF; cdr3_nt: TGTGCCAGCAGCCACTGGACAGGGGGCGATTCACCCCTCCACTTT
j_call: TRBJ2-7; d_call: .; v_call: TRBV28; clone_size: many; cdr3_aa: CASTLGVDYEQYF; cdr3_nt: TGTGCCAGCACGTTGGGGGTGGATTACGAGCAGTACTTC
j_call: TRBJ1-1; d_call: .; v_call: TRBV12-3/TRBV12-4; clone_size: many; cdr3_aa: CASSLVARNTEAFF; cdr3_nt: TGTGCCAGCAGTTTGGTCGCAAGAAACACTGAAGCTTTCTTT
j_call: TRBJ1-5; d_call: .; v_call: TRBV29-1; clone_size: .; cdr3_aa: CSVGSEPQHF; cdr3_nt: TGCAGCGTTGGTAGCGAGCCCCAGCATTTT
j_call: TRBJ2-1; d_call: .; v_call: TRBV29-1; clone_size: .; cdr3_aa: CSFRGRSYNEQFF; cdr3_nt: TGCAGCTTTCGGGGACGGAGTTACAATGAGCAGTTCTTC
j_call: TRBJ2-2; d_call: TRBD2; v_call: TRBV7-6; clone_size: .; cdr3_aa: CASSLAGGHGELFF; cdr3_nt: TGTGCCAGCAGCTTGGCGGGAGGGCACGGGGAGCTGTTTTTT
j_call: TRBJ2-2; d_call: .; v_call: TRBV9; clone_size: many; cdr3_aa: CASSVLATNTGELFF; cdr3_nt: TGTGCCAGCAGCGTTTTAGCGACGAACACCGGGGAGCTGTTTTTT
j_call: TRBJ2-5; d_call: .; v_call: TRBV12-3/TRBV12-4; clone_size: many; cdr3_aa: CASSFRGSETQYF; cdr3_nt: TGTGCCAGCAGTTTCAGGGGATCTGAGACCCAGTACTTC
j_call: TRBJ2-2; d_call: .; v_call: TRBV20-1; clone_size: .; cdr3_aa: CSAPRHNTGELFF; cdr3_nt: TGCAGTGCTCCGAGACACAACACCGGGGAGCTGTTTTTT
j_call: TRBJ2-5; d_call: TRBD1; v_call: TRBV5-1; clone_size: .; cdr3_aa: CASSPGQAGETQYF; cdr3_nt: TGCGCCAGCAGCCCGGGACAGGCAGGAGAGACCCAGTACTTC
j_call: TRBJ2-1; d_call: TRBD2; v_call: TRBV12-3/TRBV12-4; clone_size: many; cdr3_aa: CASSRLADNEQFF; cdr3_nt: TGTGCCAGCAGTCGCCTAGCGGACAATGAGCAGTTCTTC
j_call: TRBJ2-7; d_call: .; v_call: TRBV7-9; clone_size: many; cdr3_aa: CASSRVGPTYEQYF; cdr3_nt: TGTGCCAGCAGCCGAGTGGGGCCGACCTACGAGCAGTACTTC
j_call: TRBJ2-7; d_call: .; v_call: TRBV5-6; clone_size: .; cdr3_aa: CASGSPRPTAEQYF; cdr3_nt: TGTGCCAGCGGCTCGCCTCGGCCGACAGCCGAGCAGTACTTC